This T cell receptor beta chain originates from a study of cytomegalovirus exposure and HLA in healthy donors. General study results and limits: The listing of 150 or so TCR beta chains classed them as cytomegalovirus-associated.

Method: immunoSEQ multiplex PCR; TCRdb's copy keeps in-frame clones and lacks some. The sample lists 150,000 to 200,000 clones; 75% to 90% were seen once. The J segment lost 3 bases and the V segment lost 0 bases, leaving 12 bases of the junction unmatched. The CDR3 is made up of 17 amino acids. Germline V lookup: CDR1 SGHRS, CDR2 YFSETQ. A note on this clone: What it recognizes is unknown.

Sequencing used PBMCs. V and J are TRBV5-1 and TRBJ2-7, with 7 bases lining up with TRBD2. The source of this sequence is a man younger than 30 in good health and CMV-seropositive. CDR3 bases: TGCGCCAGCAGCTTGGATCCAGGGCGGGGGATTGTCTACGAGCAGTACTTC. Its translation: CASSLDPGRGIVYEQYF.